This T cell receptor (beta chain) was captured by sequencing in a study of vaccination effects on CD4 cells after COVID-19. V lost 5 bases and J 4 bases, leaving 20 bases between the germline ends. In germline, CDR1 is MRHNA, CDR2 SNTAGT. CDR3 size: 17 residues. In the case of this clone: Its target is not known.

Assay: immunoSEQ multiplex PCR; the TCRdb copy retains only in-frame clones and omits some. Found here are about 70,000 clones, about 80% of them singletons; the top ten hold roughly an eighth. Viral peptide pool expansion of antigen-specific CD4+ T cells preceded sequencing in the ViraFEST assay. Subsequent to a culture period of about ten days, CD4+ T cells were isolated. Among the vaccine recipients, none had a prior SARS-CoV-2 infection, and nucleocapsid antibodies were negative. The chain couples TRBV6-4 to TRBJ2-2; the D gene is possibly TRBD1 (6 bases). The sample was CD4+ T cells from PBMCs cultured with SARS-CoV-2 spike peptides, taken before COVID-19 vaccination. The sequence came from a human donor who received a COVID-19 vaccine. The CDR3 region is CASSSVYRASGTGELFF. Here the CDR3 DNA reads TGTGCCAGCAGTTCGGTCTACAGGGCTTCAGGCACCGGGGAGCTGTTTTTT.